This TCR beta chain was captured by sequencing in a study of regulatory T cells in long-lasting Graves disease. For TCR beta, libraries came from iRepertoire HTBI primers and Arm-PCR of CDR3 regions. TCRdb fed the multiplex PCR reads into MiXCR, producing one record per CDR3 protein. The table includes 350,000 to 450,000 distinct CDR3 sequences, 15% detected once. Time point of the sample: newly diagnosed GD, antithyroid drugs for less than 3 months. The authors made the TCR library using RNA they extracted from PBMCs. Patients of an endocrinology department in Xi'an, China, were included. Germline V gene sequence: CDR1 SGHNT, CDR2 YENEEA. With 5 bases clipped from V and 6 bases from J, the junction kept 11 bases outside the gene matches. The CDR3 runs to 15 residues. This clonotype was counted ten times or more. These data also featured in a second study, about T cells in Graves' hyperthyroidism and ophthalmopathy. That study reports: Lactation, pregnancy, other autoimmune disease or uncontrolled infection led to exclusion of patients. Researchers ran a first-round RT-PCR on the TCR CDR3 using the HTBI primer set.

The source is a woman aged 40-49 years with Graves disease. Sample: peripheral blood mononuclear cells (PBMCs), taken at new diagnosis, from a patient treated with antithyroid drugs. V is TRBV11-3 and J is TRBJ2-7; 9 bases map to TRBD2. The CDR3 region has the DNA TGTGCCAGCAGCCCCCATAGCGGGAGAGACCCCGAGCAGTACTTC. Its translation: CASSPHSGRDPEQYF. Full variable domain (outside the CDR3, taken from reference TRBV11-3 and TRBJ2-7): EAGVVQSPRYKIIEKKQPVAFWCNPISGHNTLYWYLQNLGQGPELLIRYENEEAVDDSQLPKDRFSAERLKGVDSTLKIQPAELGDSAVYLCASSPHSGRDPEQYFGPGTRLTVT.